Listed below are T cell receptor beta chains from one sample, sequenced in a study of shared clonotypes between healthy human individuals. Assay: immunoSEQ multiplex PCR; the TCRdb copy retains only in-frame clones and omits some. The table has 2 million to 3 million clones, around nine tenths seen once. Sequenced: naive CD4+ T cells sorted from blood. Every receptor here comes from a young man in good health. CDR3s include the opening cysteine and the closing phenylalanine or tryptophan. A D gene is named only where the DNA matches it firmly. A row's size may be missing; if present it is once, few, many or a size class.

d_gene: -; j_gene: TRBJ2-7; v_gene: TRBV4-1; abundance: -; CDR3nt: TGCGCCAGCAGTCGACAGGTTTTCTACGAGCAGTACTTC; CDR3aa: CASSRQVFYEQYF
d_gene: -; j_gene: TRBJ2-3; v_gene: TRBV20-1; abundance: -; CDR3nt: TGCAGTGCTATTGAAGATACGCAGTATTTT; CDR3aa: CSAIEDTQYF
d_gene: -; j_gene: TRBJ2-1; v_gene: TRBV4-3; abundance: -; CDR3nt: TGCGCCAGCAGCCAAGTATTTGGACCGTTTGATGAGCAGTTCTTC; CDR3aa: CASSQVFGPFDEQFF
d_gene: TRBD1; j_gene: TRBJ2-5; v_gene: TRBV9; abundance: -; CDR3nt: TGTGCCAGCAGCGTAATAGGGACAGGCGAAGAGACCCAGTACTTC; CDR3aa: CASSVIGTGEETQYF
d_gene: TRBD2; j_gene: TRBJ2-1; v_gene: TRBV5-6; abundance: -; CDR3nt: TGTGCCAGCAGCTGGGGGGGAGGTCGAGAGCAGTTCTTC; CDR3aa: CASSWGGGREQFF
d_gene: -; j_gene: TRBJ2-7; v_gene: TRBV4-1; abundance: -; CDR3nt: TGCGCCAGCAGCCGCGGGACAGAGGCAATCTACGAGCAGTACTTC; CDR3aa: CASSRGTEAIYEQYF
d_gene: TRBD1; j_gene: TRBJ2-1; v_gene: TRBV9; abundance: few; CDR3nt: TGTGCCAGCAGCGCCCTTCAGGGGGCCTACAATGAGCAGTTCTTC; CDR3aa: CASSALQGAYNEQFF
d_gene: -; j_gene: TRBJ2-6; v_gene: TRBV6-5; abundance: -; CDR3nt: TGTGCCAGCAGAATGACAGTCTCTGGGGCCAACGTCCTGACTTTC; CDR3aa: CASRMTVSGANVLTF
d_gene: -; j_gene: TRBJ1-5; v_gene: TRBV30; abundance: -; CDR3nt: TGTGCCTGGAGTGGGGGAGGGGTGAATCAGCCCCAGCATTTT; CDR3aa: CAWSGGGVNQPQHF
d_gene: -; j_gene: TRBJ2-1; v_gene: TRBV2; abundance: once; CDR3nt: TGTGCCAGCAGACAGGACGGAGATGAGCAGTTCTTC; CDR3aa: CASRQDGDEQFF
d_gene: -; j_gene: TRBJ2-7; v_gene: TRBV28; abundance: once; CDR3nt: TGTGCCAGCAGTTCGCTTTTGGGTAGCGAGCAGTACTTC; CDR3aa: CASSSLLGSEQYF
d_gene: -; j_gene: TRBJ1-5; v_gene: TRBV28; abundance: -; CDR3nt: TGTGCCAGCAGTAAGGACGGCGGTAGCAATCAGCCCCAGCATTTT; CDR3aa: CASSKDGGSNQPQHF
d_gene: -; j_gene: TRBJ1-1; v_gene: TRBV5-4; abundance: -; CDR3nt: TGTGCCAGCAGACCGGACACACTGAACACTGAAGCTTTCTTT; CDR3aa: CASRPDTLNTEAFF
d_gene: TRBD1; j_gene: TRBJ1-1; v_gene: TRBV5-6; abundance: few; CDR3nt: TGTGCCAGCAGCTTGGCGTCAGGGGGGAATCCTTTCTTT; CDR3aa: CASSLASGGNPFF
d_gene: TRBD1; j_gene: TRBJ2-7; v_gene: TRBV2; abundance: -; CDR3nt: TGTGCCAGCAGTAGAACAACAGGGGGATACGAGCAGTACTTC; CDR3aa: CASSRTTGGYEQYF
d_gene: -; j_gene: TRBJ1-6; v_gene: TRBV30; abundance: -; CDR3nt: TGTGCCTGGAGTGTAGGGGCAGGGAGCTCCTATAATTCACCCCTCCACTTT; CDR3aa: CAWSVGAGSSYNSPLHF
d_gene: -; j_gene: TRBJ1-5; v_gene: TRBV19; abundance: -; CDR3nt: TGTGCCAGTAGTATTCTGTCAGGGAATCAGCCCCAGCATTTT; CDR3aa: CASSILSGNQPQHF
d_gene: -; j_gene: TRBJ2-1; v_gene: TRBV11-3; abundance: -; CDR3nt: TGTGCCAGCAGCTTTACGGGCGCTACCTACAATGAGCAGTTCTTC; CDR3aa: CASSFTGATYNEQFF
d_gene: -; j_gene: TRBJ1-5; v_gene: TRBV6-1; abundance: -; CDR3nt: TGTGCCAGCAGTGAGCATAGCAATCAGCCCCAGCATTTT; CDR3aa: CASSEHSNQPQHF
d_gene: -; j_gene: TRBJ2-6; v_gene: TRBV7-9; abundance: -; CDR3nt: TGTGCCAGCAGCTTAGGAGGGTCTGGGGCCAACGTCCTGACTTTC; CDR3aa: CASSLGGSGANVLTF
d_gene: -; j_gene: TRBJ1-4; v_gene: TRBV2; abundance: -; CDR3nt: TGTGCCAGCAGTGAAACAGCCCTCGGTGAAAAACTGTTTTTT; CDR3aa: CASSETALGEKLFF
d_gene: TRBD1; j_gene: TRBJ1-6; v_gene: TRBV11-2; abundance: -; CDR3nt: TGTGCCAGCAGCTTACCTGGGACAGGTGGAAGGAATTCACCCCTCCACTTT; CDR3aa: CASSLPGTGGRNSPLHF
d_gene: -; j_gene: TRBJ2-3; v_gene: TRBV29-1; abundance: -; CDR3nt: TGCAGCGGACACCCATCCGGGTCCGATACGCAGTATTTT; CDR3aa: CSGHPSGSDTQYF
d_gene: -; j_gene: TRBJ1-2; v_gene: TRBV29-1; abundance: -; CDR3nt: TGCAGCGTTGAGCCCATCAACTATGGCTACACCTTC; CDR3aa: CSVEPINYGYTF
d_gene: TRBD1; j_gene: TRBJ1-5; v_gene: TRBV2; abundance: -; CDR3nt: TGTGCCAGCAGTCCGACAGGGGGCGGCAATCAGCCCCAGCATTTT; CDR3aa: CASSPTGGGNQPQHF
d_gene: TRBD2; j_gene: TRBJ2-7; v_gene: TRBV18; abundance: -; CDR3nt: TGTGCCAGCTCACCACCTCCGAGACTAGCGGGTGGGTACGAGCAGTACTTC; CDR3aa: CASSPPPRLAGGYEQYF
d_gene: -; j_gene: TRBJ2-1; v_gene: TRBV4-3; abundance: -; CDR3nt: TGCGCCAGCAGCCTTAGTGGTAGCTCCTACAATGAGCAGTTCTTC; CDR3aa: CASSLSGSSYNEQFF
d_gene: -; j_gene: TRBJ2-7; v_gene: TRBV30; abundance: -; CDR3nt: TGTGCCTGGAGTGTACGTGGGCTGACCTACGAGCAGTACTTC; CDR3aa: CAWSVRGLTYEQYF
d_gene: -; j_gene: TRBJ2-2; v_gene: TRBV11-2; abundance: -; CDR3nt: TGTGCCAGCAGCCTAGTGGTTGCAGGCGGGGAGCTGTTTTTT; CDR3aa: CASSLVVAGGELFF
d_gene: -; j_gene: TRBJ2-7; v_gene: TRBV18; abundance: few; CDR3nt: TGTGCCAGCTGCGCCGACCGCGCCTCCTACGAGCAGTACTTC; CDR3aa: CASCADRASYEQYF
d_gene: TRBD1; j_gene: TRBJ1-2; v_gene: TRBV5-1; abundance: -; CDR3nt: TGCGCCAGCAGCTTAGGTGGGACAGAAACTAACTATGGCTACACCTTC; CDR3aa: CASSLGGTETNYGYTF
d_gene: -; j_gene: TRBJ2-7; v_gene: TRBV5-5; abundance: -; CDR3nt: TGTGCCAGCAGCTTAATCTCATCAGGCGAGCAGTACTTC; CDR3aa: CASSLISSGEQYF
d_gene: -; j_gene: TRBJ1-1; v_gene: TRBV5-8; abundance: -; CDR3nt: TGTGCCAGCAGCTTGCAGGGTGAGACTGAAGCTTTCTTT; CDR3aa: CASSLQGETEAFF
d_gene: -; j_gene: TRBJ2-7; v_gene: TRBV6-6; abundance: once; CDR3nt: TGTGCCAGCAGTCCGCGTGGGCAGCCGCTTCGCGAGCAGTACTTC; CDR3aa: CASSPRGQPLREQYF
d_gene: TRBD1; j_gene: TRBJ1-5; v_gene: TRBV6-5; abundance: once; CDR3nt: TGTGCCAGCAGTGGGGGGACAGGGGATCAGCCCCAGCATTTT; CDR3aa: CASSGGTGDQPQHF
d_gene: -; j_gene: TRBJ2-1; v_gene: TRBV6-1; abundance: once; CDR3nt: TGTGCCAGCAGTGAAGAACAGTCCTACAATGAGCAGTTCTTC; CDR3aa: CASSEEQSYNEQFF
d_gene: TRBD1; j_gene: TRBJ2-3; v_gene: TRBV28; abundance: -; CDR3nt: TGTGCCAGCAGCTATGGGACAGGGGTGGCAGATACGCAGTATTTT; CDR3aa: CASSYGTGVADTQYF
d_gene: TRBD1; j_gene: TRBJ2-2; v_gene: TRBV7-3; abundance: -; CDR3nt: TGTGCCAGCAGCTCAGGACAGGGCACCGGGGAGCTGTTTTTT; CDR3aa: CASSSGQGTGELFF
d_gene: -; j_gene: TRBJ2-7; v_gene: TRBV20-1; abundance: -; CDR3nt: TGCAGTGCTGCCAATACCGAGCAGTACTTC; CDR3aa: CSAANTEQYF
d_gene: TRBD1; j_gene: TRBJ2-4; v_gene: TRBV14; abundance: -; CDR3nt: TGTGCCAGCAGCCTCTCCGGGACAGGTAAGGTTGGCATTCAGTACTTC; CDR3aa: CASSLSGTGKVGIQYF
d_gene: TRBD1; j_gene: TRBJ1-1; v_gene: TRBV6-1; abundance: -; CDR3nt: TGTGCCAGCAGTGCGACAGGGGGGGACACTGAAGCTTTCTTT; CDR3aa: CASSATGGDTEAFF